The clone carrying this TCR beta chain has a handful of counts. Its antigen is unknown. For the second PCR, which ran for roughly 7 to 11 cycles, a sample-barcoded 5' primer and a J-beta primer mix were used. TCRdb reprocessed the 5' RACE reads via MiXCR and lists one record per CDR3 protein. The sample carries 980,000 or so distinct CDR3 sequences, roughly 48% recorded once. The sample comes from a study of blood T cells in healthy people across ages. Healthy individuals of Caucasian origin from Russia, aged about 6 to 90, served as donors. After removal of 6 bases from V and 3 bases from J, the junction contained 2 bases not matched to a gene. CDR3 size: 13 residues. Germline CDR1 and CDR2: MNHEY and SMNVEV (reference sequence). General observations from the study: Per-million-T-cell TCR beta diversity fell roughly linearly with age.

The origin of this receptor is a man younger than 45 in good health. The specimen sequenced was blood. The rearrangement joins TRBV27 to TRBJ1-2; 9 nucleotides align to TRBD1. The CDR3, as DNA: TGTGCCAGCAGACAGGGGGCATACTATGGCTACACCTTC. It codes for CASRQGAYYGYTF.